The sequence of this T cell receptor (beta chain) was determined in a study of regulatory T cells in long-lasting Graves disease. CDR3 regions were amplified by Arm-PCR using iRepertoire HTBI primers to build TCR beta libraries. TCRdb reprocessed the multiplex PCR reads via MiXCR and lists one record per CDR3 protein. The profile shows fewer than 400,000 distinct CDR3 sequences, 15% to 20% of them singletons. Sample time point: persistent/refractory GD, antithyroid drugs over 5 years with positive TRAb. Following extraction of RNA from PBMCs, that RNA was used to make the TCR library. The sample was peripheral blood mononuclear cells (PBMCs), taken when the disease was refractory, from a patient treated with antithyroid drugs. This TCR was sampled from a female donor with Graves disease.

The CDR3 bases are TGTGCCAGCATTCCGGGACAGGGTGTTTTCAATGAGCAGTTCTTC. This codes for CASIPGQGVFNEQFF. The V call is TRBV6-1, the J call TRBJ2-1; 9 nucleotides align to TRBD1. Per the germline V gene, CDR1 is MNHNS and CDR2 is SASEGT. The CDR3 spans 15 residues. The J segment lost 6 bases and the V segment lost 7 bases, leaving 10 bases of the junction unmatched.